These 21 T cell receptor beta chains share one sample of origin, sequenced in a study of T-cell memory formation after mild COVID-19. MiXCR was run by TCRdb on the 5' RACE reads, yielding one entry per CDR3 protein. Found here are about 430,000 distinct CDR3 sequences, 20% to 25% of them singletons; the top ten hold about 8.7%. Sequencing was carried out using PBMCs or a T cell subset sorted from them (not recorded which). Receptors were obtained from an adult woman who had mild COVID-19 (a few samples of this study predate the infection). Cell type and time point are not known.

This chain uses TRBV4-1 with TRBJ2-1; D is perhaps TRBD1 or TRBD2 (5 bases each). Germline assignment: CDR1 MGHRA and CDR2 YSYEKL. Deletions cut 3 bases from V and 10 bases from J, with 16 bases between. CDR3 length: 14 amino acids. The CDR3 nucleotides read TGCGCCAGCAGCCATCTCCCCCCGGGGCAAGAGCAGTTCTTC. It codes for CASSHLPPGQEQFF.

This clonotype was found a few times. This chain connects TRBV4-3 to TRBJ2-1; D is uncertain. V was pared by 1 base and J by 0 bases, with 7 bases between. The CDR3 has 15 residues. Per germline, CDR1 LGHNA and CDR2 YSLEER. The CDR3 spells CASSQVYSSYNEQFF. CDR3 in DNA: TGCGCCAGCAGCCAAGTCTACAGCTCCTACAATGAGCAGTTCTTC.

J is TRBJ2-2 and V is TRBV19; D unresolved. This CDR3 is built from 11 residues. V was cut by 3 bases and J by 6 bases, with 2 bases left in between. Germline V lookup: CDR1 LNHDA, CDR2 SQIVND (reference sequence). Written as DNA, the CDR3 is TGTGCCAGTAGTATCCCCGGGGAGCTGTTTTTT. Translated, it gives CASSIPGELFF.

This clonotype was observed a few times. The chain carries TRBV12-3 or TRBV12-4 and TRBJ1-3; D is unresolved. The CDR3 totals 14 residues. V lost 5 bases and J 4 bases, leaving 12 bases between the germline ends. The CDR3 DNA sequence: TGTGCCAGCAGTAACGGACCTATCGGAAACACCATATATTTT. Its translation is CASSNGPIGNTIYF.

The table lists this clonotype with a count of one. The J gene is TRBJ2-7, the V gene TRBV7-2, with 8 bases matching TRBD2. The length of the CDR3 is 14 residues. Germline V gives CDR1 SGHTA, CDR2 FQGNSA. V lost 4 bases to trimming and J lost 1 base; unmatched junction nucleotides: 3. The CDR3 DNA reads TGTGCCAGCAGCTACACTAGCGGATCCTACGAGCAGTACTTC. Amino acid sequence: CASSYTSGSYEQYF.

Only a few counts were recorded for this clonotype. J is TRBJ2-3 and V is TRBV7-3; D might be TRBD2 (5 bases). The CDR3 runs to 16 residues. Germline-derived CDR1 and CDR2 are SGHTA and FQGTGA. V was cut by 2 bases and J by 8 bases, with 20 bases left in between. The DNA of the CDR3 is TGTGCCAGCAGCTTAGAGGGAAGGGCGAGCATGGGTACGCAGTATTTT. Translated: CASSLEGRASMGTQYF.

The gene calls are TRBV30 and TRBJ2-5; 9 nucleotides match TRBD2. Germline V CDR1 and CDR2: GTSNPN, SVGIG (reference sequence). The CDR3 spans 18 residues. The trim removed 4 bases at V and 4 bases at J, leaving 19 bases unmatched. DNA for the CDR3: TGTGCCTGGACGGGGGCGGGAGGGAAATATGTGGACGGAGAGACCCAGTACTTC. This translates into CAWTGAGGKYVDGETQYF.

V gene TRBV4-1 combines with J gene TRBJ2-5; a possible D gene is TRBD1 (6 bases). With 3 bases removed from V and 3 bases from J, the gap between germline ends came to 11 bases. Per germline, CDR1 MGHRA and CDR2 YSYEKL. This CDR3 has 14 residues. The CDR3 loop is CASSQGDIEETQYF. In nucleotides, the CDR3 is TGCGCCAGCAGCCAGGGGGACATAGAAGAGACCCAGTACTTC.

This clonotype was observed a single time. The chain is built from TRBV7-8 and TRBJ2-3; maybe TRBD2 (6 bases). Germline loops: CDR1 SGHVS, CDR2 FQNEAQ. This CDR3 region has 15 residues. Trimming removed 4 bases at V and 1 base at J, with 12 bases between. Here the CDR3 reads CASSSMSSGTDTQYF. CDR3 sequence (DNA): TGTGCCAGCAGCTCCATGTCTAGCGGCACAGATACGCAGTATTTT.

The gene calls are TRBV6-2 or TRBV6-3 and TRBJ2-7; D gene ambiguous. Trimming stripped 5 bases from V and 6 bases from J, with 17 bases between. Germline CDR1 is MNHEY and CDR2 is SVGEGT. The CDR3 loop spans 14 amino acids. The DNA for the CDR3 is TGTGCCAGCAGTCAAGACTCTGAGTGGAGCGAGCAGTACTTC. It translates to CASSQDSEWSEQYF.

In its sample, this clonotype was seen a few times. The chain uses TRBV15 and TRBJ1-5, with 9 positions matching TRBD1. The CDR3 spans 16 residues. The germline V gene encodes CDR1 LNHNV and CDR2 YYDKDF (reference sequence). V lost 5 bases to trimming and J lost 4 bases; unmatched junction nucleotides: 9. The CDR3 loop reads CATSSTKTGGNQPQHF. DNA for the CDR3: TGTGCCACCAGCTCAACGAAGACAGGGGGGAATCAGCCCCAGCATTTT.

This clonotype was observed a handful of times. The chain couples TRBV12-3 or TRBV12-4 to TRBJ1-2, with 7 bases fitting TRBD1. This CDR3 is built from 12 residues. V shed 8 bases, J shed 7 bases, and the junction held 7 bases outside the gene matches. Here the CDR3 DNA reads TGTGCCAGCGTCAGGGGGGGAGGTGGCTACACCTTC. This codes for CASVRGGGGYTF.

The chain links TRBV12-3 or TRBV12-4 to TRBJ2-2, with 7 bases aligning to TRBD1. The CDR3 totals 15 residues. V dropped 7 bases and J dropped 0; count of bases not matched to a gene: 5. The CDR3 reads CASNQRGPNTGELFF. For the CDR3, the DNA is TGTGCCAGCAACCAGAGGGGGCCGAACACCGGGGAGCTGTTTTTT.

This clonotype was detected a few times. The chain combines TRBV18 with TRBJ1-2, with D maybe TRBD1 (5 bases). CDR3 length: 15 residues. In germline, CDR1 is KGHSH, CDR2 LQKENI. Trimming took off 0 bases at V and 6 bases at J, with 14 bases between the two ends. CDR3: CASSPPGHLLDGYTF. In nucleotides, the CDR3 is TGTGCCAGCTCACCACCAGGACACCTGCTGGATGGCTACACCTTC. Using reference TRBV18 and TRBJ1-2 for the parts outside the CDR3, the full variable domain is NAGVMQNPRHLVRRRGQEARLRCSPMKGHSHVYWYRQLPEEGLKFMVYLQKENIIDESGMPKERFSAEFPKEGPSILRIQQVVRGDSAAYFCASSPPGHLLDGYTFGSGTRLTVV.

This clonotype was detected only a few times. The genes are TRBV6-5 and TRBJ2-3; a weak D match, TRBD2 (5 bases). This CDR3 region has 13 residues. V was clipped by 0 bases and J by 6 bases, with 7 bases between them. CDR1 is MNHEY and CDR2 is SVGAGI in the germline V gene. CDR3 region: CASSYSREDTQYF. The CDR3 nucleotides are TGTGCCAGCAGTTACTCGAGGGAGGATACGCAGTATTTT.

V gene TRBV7-9 combines with J gene TRBJ2-2; D remains ambiguous. CDR1 and CDR2 (germline): SEHNR, FQNEAQ (reference sequence). Trimming left V 7 bases short and J 0 bases short, with 18 bases between. The CDR3 is 17 residues long. CDR3 region: CASNDLTFLANTGELFF. In DNA form, the CDR3 reads TGTGCCAGCAACGATCTAACGTTTTTGGCGAACACCGGGGAGCTGTTTTTT.

The chain links TRBV13 to TRBJ2-1; possible D gene TRBD1, 6 bases. V gave up 5 bases and J gave up 4 bases, with 15 bases separating them. The CDR3 length is 15 residues. Germline CDR1 reads PRHDT; CDR2 reads FYEKMQ (reference sequence). CDR3 nucleotides: TGTGCCAGCAGCGAGGGTCGGACAGCTTACAATGAGCAGTTCTTC. Translated: CASSEGRTAYNEQFF.

V and J are TRBV3-1 and TRBJ1-2; D unclear. V was trimmed by 0 bases and J by 4 bases, leaving 12 bases between them. The CDR3 extends over 15 amino acids. Germline values: CDR1 LGHDT, CDR2 YNNKEL (reference sequence). CDR3 coding DNA: TGTGCCAGCAGCCAAGATTGGAGAGGAGCCTATGGCTACACCTTC. Amino acids: CASSQDWRGAYGYTF.

This chain links TRBV6-5 with TRBJ1-2, with D possibly being TRBD1 (5 bases). Germline V gene sequence: CDR1 MNHEY, CDR2 SVGAGI. The length of the CDR3 is 12 residues. V was shortened by 8 bases and J by 3 bases, with 10 bases between the two germline ends. The chain's CDR3 is CASGTGHYGYTF. CDR3 bases: TGTGCCAGCGGGACGGGCCACTATGGCTACACCTTC.

This clonotype has more than one count but fewer than ten. J is TRBJ2-3 and V is TRBV5-1, with 14 bases that match TRBD2. With 2 bases clipped from V and 3 bases from J, the junction kept 5 bases outside the gene matches. This CDR3 spans 17 amino acids. Per germline, CDR1 SGHRS and CDR2 YFSETQ. The CDR3 sequence is CASSFGTSGSRTDTQYF. DNA for the CDR3: TGCGCCAGCAGCTTCGGGACTAGCGGGAGTCGAACAGATACGCAGTATTTT.

The chain carries TRBV7-2 and TRBJ1-1; D is perhaps TRBD1 (5 bases). CDR1 is SGHTA, CDR2 FQGNSA, per germline. The CDR3 is 13 amino acids. V dropped 3 bases and J dropped 1 base, with 6 bases sitting between them. The CDR3 DNA reads as TGTGCCAGCAGCTTCAGGGCGAACACTGAAGCTTTCTTT. Protein product: CASSFRANTEAFF.